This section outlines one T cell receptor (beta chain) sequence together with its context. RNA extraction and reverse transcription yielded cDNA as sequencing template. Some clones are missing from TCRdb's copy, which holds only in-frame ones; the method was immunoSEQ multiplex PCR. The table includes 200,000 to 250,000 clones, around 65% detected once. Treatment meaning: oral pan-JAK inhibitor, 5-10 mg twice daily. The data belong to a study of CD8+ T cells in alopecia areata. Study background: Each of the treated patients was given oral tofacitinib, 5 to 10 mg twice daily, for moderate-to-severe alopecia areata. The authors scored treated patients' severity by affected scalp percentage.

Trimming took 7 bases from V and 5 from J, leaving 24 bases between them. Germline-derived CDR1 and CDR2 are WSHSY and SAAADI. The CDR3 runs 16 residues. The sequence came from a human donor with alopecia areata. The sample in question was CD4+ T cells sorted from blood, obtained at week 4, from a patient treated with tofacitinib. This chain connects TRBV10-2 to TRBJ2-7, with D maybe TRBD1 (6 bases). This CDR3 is CASKGDNRLRTHEQYF. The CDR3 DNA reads TGCGCCAGCAAGGGGGACAACCGCCTACGAACCCACGAGCAGTACTTC.